Following are 21 T cell receptor beta chains from one sample sequenced in a study of T-cell reconstitution after alpha-beta-depleted transplantation in children. TCRbeta library preparation incorporated unique molecular identifiers. One entry per CDR3 protein, called by TCRdb with MiXCR from the PCR reads. The data contain 700,000 to 950,000 distinct CDR3 sequences, roughly 16% of them singletons. Sequencing was performed on PBMCs, mostly from graft donor cells, taken 360 days after TCRalphabeta/CD19-depleted stem cell transplant. The receptors shown here come from a male patient younger than 18 who had a stem cell transplant for acute lymphoblastic leukemia, so the T cells may come from the graft donor.

Many counts were recorded for this clonotype. The gene calls are TRBV27 and TRBJ2-1; D may correspond to TRBD1 or TRBD2 (5 bases each). CDR1 MNHEY and CDR2 SMNVEV come from the germline V gene (reference sequence). The CDR3 loop spans 9 amino acids. Trimming stripped 8 bases from V and 9 bases from J, with 5 bases between. CDR3 nucleotide sequence: TGTGCCAGCGGGGGTGAGCAGTTCTTC. It codes for CASGGEQFF.

V gene TRBV5-1 combines with J gene TRBJ1-2; D is unresolved. Trimming left V 0 bases short and J 2 bases short, with 8 bases between. Germline V gives CDR1 SGHRS, CDR2 YFSETQ. This CDR3 region has 14 residues. CDR3: CASSLEVWNYGYTF. CDR3 in DNA: TGCGCCAGCAGCTTGGAGGTGTGGAACTATGGCTACACCTTC.

A few counts support this clonotype. The V call is TRBV29-1, the J call TRBJ2-5; D may correspond to TRBD1 or TRBD2 (5 bases each). The CDR3 is 13 amino acids. Trimming removed 6 bases at V and 0 bases at J, with 11 bases between. Germline loops: CDR1 SQVTM, CDR2 ANQGSEA. The DNA for the CDR3 is TGCAGCGTAACGGGACGCCACCAAGAGACCCAGTACTTC. This sequence encodes CSVTGRHQETQYF.

The chain links TRBV4-2 to TRBJ2-7; D remains unclear. CDR1 is LGHNA and CDR2 is YNFKEQ in the germline V gene. V dropped 0 bases and J dropped 1 base, with 19 bases sitting between them. The CDR3 extends over 18 amino acids. The CDR3 loop reads CASSQDPWGTAVSYEQYF. The DNA for the CDR3 is TGTGCCAGCAGCCAAGACCCTTGGGGAACTGCGGTATCCTACGAGCAGTACTTC.

This clonotype was observed a handful of times. The CDR3 nucleotides are TGTGCCAGCAGCGACAAAGCGGGAGTTTATAATGAGCAGTTCTTC. This encodes CASSDKAGVYNEQFF. J is TRBJ2-1 and V is TRBV9; 8 bases are shared with TRBD2. Losses at the gene ends were 3 bases for V and 7 bases for J; bases not matched to a gene: 9. The germline V gene has CDR1 SGDLS and CDR2 YYNGEE. CDR3 length: 15 amino acids.

The chain recombines TRBV6-5 with TRBJ1-1; D is possibly TRBD1 (6 bases). V lost 7 bases to trimming and J lost 6 bases, with 9 bases between them. Per germline, CDR1 MNHEY and CDR2 SVGAGI. This CDR3 region has 11 residues. The CDR3, as DNA: TGTGCCAGCATTAGGGGGGCTGAAGCTTTCTTT. Translation: CASIRGAEAFF.

The rearrangement joins TRBV7-6 to TRBJ2-7, with D hard to call. In germline, CDR1 is SGHVS, CDR2 FNYEAQ. CDR3 length equals 14 residues. V gave up 4 bases and J gave up 4 bases, with 14 bases separating them. CDR3 coding DNA: TGTGCCAGCAGCTCACCAGCTTACTCTTACGAGCAGTACTTC. Translation: CASSSPAYSYEQYF. The full variable domain, completed using reference TRBV7-6 and TRBJ2-7, is GAGVSQSPRYKVTKRGQDVALRCDPISGHVSLYWYRQALGQGPEFLTYFNYEAQQDKSGLPNDRFSAERPEGSISTLTIQRTEQRDSAMYRCASSSPAYSYEQYFGPGTRLTVT.

This clonotype was detected only a few times. The chain couples TRBV29-1 to TRBJ2-7; 7 bases are a match to TRBD2. With V trimmed by 4 bases and J by 4 bases, 7 bases remained unmatched. The germline V gene has CDR1 SQVTM and CDR2 ANQGSEA. This CDR3 comprises 13 residues. CDR3 amino acids: CSVAKRDLYEQYF. The CDR3 bases are TGCAGCGTTGCCAAGCGGGACCTATACGAGCAGTACTTC.

The J gene is TRBJ1-2, the V gene TRBV7-9; 7 bases match TRBD1. With V trimmed by 5 bases and J by 5 bases, 11 bases remained unmatched. The CDR3 has 15 residues. Germline CDR1 reads SEHNR; CDR2 reads FQNEAQ (reference sequence). The CDR3 spells CASSLGGQILYGYTF. Here the CDR3 DNA reads TGTGCCAGCAGCCTAGGGGGACAGATCCTTTATGGCTACACCTTC.

This clonotype has more than one count but fewer than ten. The gene calls are TRBV6-5 and TRBJ2-7, with TRBD2 as a possible D gene (6 bases). The germline gives CDR1 MNHEY, CDR2 SVGAGI. The CDR3 contains 14 residues. Between the trimmed V and J ends, which lost 2 bases and 5 bases, there was a span of 13 bases. The CDR3 protein is CASSYAGHPNEQYF. The CDR3, as DNA: TGTGCCAGCAGTTACGCGGGGCATCCTAACGAGCAGTACTTC.

The V and J genes are TRBV4-2 and TRBJ2-1, with 14 bases identical to TRBD2. Trimming took 4 bases from V and 7 from J; bases not matched to a gene: 6. This CDR3 is built from 16 residues. Germline V lookup: CDR1 LGHNA, CDR2 YNFKEQ. The CDR3 spells CASSPSTSGRVNEQFF. The CDR3 DNA follows: TGTGCCAGCAGCCCCTCGACTAGCGGGAGGGTGAATGAGCAGTTCTTC.

About this clonotype: At one end the junction does not follow the germline gene, possibly because of a read error. The V and J genes are TRBV20-1 and TRBJ2-1, with a tentative D call TRBD2 (5 bases). The V gene's germline CDR1 is DFQATT and CDR2 SNEGSKA (reference sequence). This CDR3 contains 16 residues. CDR3: CCARDLAGNSYNEQFF. The CDR3, as DNA: TGCTGTGCTAGAGATCTCGCCGGGAATTCCTACAATGAGCAGTTCTTC.

In this sample, this clonotype turned up many times. The chain is built from TRBV4-1 and TRBJ2-7; 9 positions match TRBD1. Germline lookup yields CDR1 MGHRA and CDR2 YSYEKL. The CDR3 runs to 14 residues. The V and J ends lost 3 bases and 5 bases, in that order; junction bases with no gene match: 5. CDR3 in amino acids: CASSQGQGKNEQYF. The CDR3 DNA is TGCGCCAGCAGCCAGGGACAGGGTAAGAACGAGCAGTACTTC.

The rearrangement joins TRBV6-5 to TRBJ2-6, with D maybe TRBD1 (5 bases). The CDR3 is 17 amino acids. V was pared by 0 bases and J by 2 bases, with 11 bases between. Per the germline V gene, CDR1 is MNHEY and CDR2 is SVGAGI. CDR3 DNA: TGTGCCAGCAGTTACTCGGTTCAGGGCGCTGGGGCCAACGTCCTGACTTTC. Protein: CASSYSVQGAGANVLTF.

This clonotype was counted a single time. The chain combines TRBV5-1 with TRBJ2-7, with D uncertain. The CDR3 runs 18 residues. Trimming left V 0 bases short and J 3 bases short, with 22 bases between. From germline, CDR1 is SGHRS and CDR2 YFSETQ. CDR3 DNA sequence: TGCGCCAGCAGCTTGGAAAGTCCGGCAGACCCTCCTTTCTACGAGCAGTACTTC. Protein: CASSLESPADPPFYEQYF.

This clonotype was seen only a few times. This rearrangement joins TRBV5-1 to TRBJ2-7, with a possible D match to TRBD2 (6 bases). The CDR3 is made up of 14 amino acids. Trimming shortened V by 1 base and J by 6 bases, and 14 bases separated the two germline ends. The germline V gene encodes CDR1 SGHRS and CDR2 YFSETQ. The CDR3 coding sequence is TGCGCCAGCAGCTTGACTAGCAGGGAGCGCGAGCAGTACTTC. It specifies CASSLTSREREQYF.

The CDR3 coding sequence is TGCGCCAGCAGCCAAGAGGAAAGCGGGAGGGGATTGGAAGAGACCCAGTACTTC. The encoded protein is CASSQEESGRGLEETQYF. The chain uses TRBV4-1 and TRBJ2-5, with 10 bases aligning to TRBD2. Germline CDR1 reads MGHRA; CDR2 reads YSYEKL. This CDR3 is built from 18 residues. Trimming at V came to 0 bases and at J to 3 bases, leaving 10 bases not matched to a gene.

The rearrangement joins TRBV6-5 to TRBJ1-2; D might be TRBD1 (5 bases). The ends were cut back, 5 bases at V and 9 bases at J, with 13 bases in the middle. The CDR3 loop spans 12 amino acids. Germline CDR1 MNHEY, CDR2 SVGAGI. The CDR3 bases are TGTGCCAGCAGTGAGGGACCCCGTAGCTACACCTTC. Translating gives CASSEGPRSYTF.

V and J are TRBV4-1 and TRBJ2-7; no clear D. Trimming left V 0 bases short and J 3 bases short, with 15 bases between. CDR1 is MGHRA, CDR2 YSYEKL, per germline. The CDR3 totals 16 residues. This chain's CDR3 is CASSQESLQEYYEQYF. In DNA form, the CDR3 reads TGCGCCAGCAGCCAAGAATCCCTCCAAGAATACTACGAGCAGTACTTC.

The table lists this clonotype with many counts. V is TRBV5-1 and J is TRBJ2-1, with 9 positions matching TRBD2. CDR3 size: 15 residues. V dropped 3 bases and J dropped 5; count of bases not matched to a gene: 6. From germline, CDR1 is SGHRS and CDR2 YFSETQ. The CDR3 spells CASSSLAGDNNEQFF. In nucleotides, the CDR3 is TGCGCCAGCAGCTCCTTAGCGGGAGACAACAATGAGCAGTTCTTC.

This clonotype occurred many times. V is TRBV29-1 and J is TRBJ2-5; D is undetermined. V lost 1 base and J lost 5, with 11 bases in between. The CDR3 sequence is 13 residues long. CDR1 is SQVTM, CDR2 ANQGSEA, per germline. Here the CDR3 reads CSVEAPGRETQYF. For the CDR3, the DNA is TGCAGCGTTGAAGCCCCAGGCCGCGAGACCCAGTACTTC.